A single TCR beta chain is shown here with its context. Which antigen it targets is not known. No much larger clonotype is one base removed from it; base qualities were not supplied. This sample is drawn from a study of identical twins (TCRdb year 2016). General notes on the study: To test whether fetal clonotypes persist, the study used deep sequencing on TCR alpha and beta repertoires from monozygotic twins, unrelated adults of various ages, and cord blood. To rule out contamination, replicate twin experiments were performed at different times with different library preparation protocols. Beyond this particular receptor, the publication reports: Invariant T cells such as MAIT and iNKT could partly confound zero-insertion analyses, though diverse VJ usage argued against this for most clonotypes. The excess sharing between twins in beta out-of-frame sequences was weaker because fewer shared sequences reduced the signal-to-noise ratio. In monozygotic twins, recombination models systematically underestimated out-of-frame TCR alpha sharing, but the models matched the sharing seen between unrelated individuals. Because the same donors could not be followed over many years, conclusions were based on cross-sectional statistical analysis. Compared with coincidental sharing between unrelated individuals, an excess of low generation-probability sequences was observed among out-of-frame TCR alpha sequences shared between twins. Abundant cord blood beta clonotypes had fewer insertions, young adult naive repertoires showed a similar but weaker trend, and memory repertoires showed no such trend.

The CDR3 runs 12 residues from the cysteine to the phenylalanine. The DNA shown is the 36-base CDR3, in frame from base 1. For CDR1 and CDR2, the germline V gene lists SNHLY and FYNNEI. The junction shows trimming of 2 bases on V and 8 bases on J, plus 7 bases between the germline ends. Only healthy Caucasian donors were included. Three unrelated non-twin adults were additionally sequenced: a male aged 18 to 30, a male aged 50 to 60 and a female aged 50 to 60. Miltenyi CD45RO+ enrichment and human naive T-cell isolation kits were used to isolate memory (CD45RO+) and naive T cells from PBMC. The library was prepared using 5' RACE. The sequencer was an Illumina HiSeq 2000. A universal primer binding site was added through template switching, and the final cDNA carried a unique molecular identifier so that TCR cDNA molecules could be counted accurately. Specific primers in the conserved constant-segment region were used to synthesize first-strand cDNA for the TCR alpha and beta chains. Each cDNA library was double barcoded, with a SMART-Mk sample barcode plus Illumina barcodes, to control for contamination. TruSeq adapter sequences and Illumina sample barcodes were added in two successive PCR steps. Sequencing of the TCR alpha and beta cDNA libraries was done on the Illumina HiSeq platform using custom primers. The authors' analysis ran thus. MiGEC was used to process raw reads and extract unique molecular identifiers, and MiXCR was used to find CDR3 positions. Recombination models were inferred per individual with the repgenHMM and IGoR tools using an EM algorithm. The analysis of shared clonotypes was done with the tcR package in R, with sharing normalized by the product of cloneset sizes. To study raw recombination free of thymic and clonal selection effects, out-of-frame nonproductive sequences were analyzed. The public reads were reanalyzed by TCRdb: fastp trimming at Q25, MiXCR alignment, in-frame beta chains only. For every CDR3 protein sequence, its rows merge into one entry that carries the most common genes and DNA. The V and J calls and clone size come from TCRdb's table, not from the authors' own analysis. Across this sample there are more than 650,000 distinct CDR3 sequences, with around 5.7% seen only once. The ten largest clonotypes hold roughly 1.6% of the sample.

This receptor was identified in a young man in good health. Sequencing was done on a sample of naive T cells sorted from blood. The cell subset or site label on this specimen signifies: cells isolated with a human naive T-cell isolation kit. Recombination joined TRBV2 with TRBJ2-1; there is no confident call for the D gene. The CDR3 sequence is CASSESIHEQFF. The DNA sequence is as follows: TGTGCCAGCAGTGAATCGATCCATGAGCAGTTCTTC.